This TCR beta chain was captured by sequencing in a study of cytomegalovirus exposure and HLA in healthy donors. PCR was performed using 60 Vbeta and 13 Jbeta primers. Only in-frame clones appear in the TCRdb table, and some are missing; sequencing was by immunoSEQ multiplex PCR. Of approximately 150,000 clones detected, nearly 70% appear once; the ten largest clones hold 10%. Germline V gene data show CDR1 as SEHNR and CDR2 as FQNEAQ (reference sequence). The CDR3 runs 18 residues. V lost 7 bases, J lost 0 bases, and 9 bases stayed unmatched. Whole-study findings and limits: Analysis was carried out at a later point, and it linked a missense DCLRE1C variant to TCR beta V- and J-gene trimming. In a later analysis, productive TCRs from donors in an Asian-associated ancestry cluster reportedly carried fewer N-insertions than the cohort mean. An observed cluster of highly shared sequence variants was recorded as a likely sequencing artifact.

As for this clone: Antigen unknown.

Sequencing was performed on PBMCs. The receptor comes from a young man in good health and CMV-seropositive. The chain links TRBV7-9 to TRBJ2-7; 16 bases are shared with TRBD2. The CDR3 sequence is CASNLGLAGGPNSYEQYF. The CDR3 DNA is TGTGCCAGCAACTTGGGACTAGCGGGAGGGCCCAACTCCTACGAGCAGTACTTC.